The 30 T cell receptor beta chains listed next were all sequenced from one sample in a study of cytomegalovirus exposure and HLA in healthy donors. The study ran its PCR with 60 Vbeta and 13 Jbeta primers. Data came from immunoSEQ multiplex PCR; TCRdb stores just in-frame clones and leaves some out. The data show roughly 150,000 clones, just under 75% seen once. Sequencing used PBMCs. The source is a young woman in good health and CMV-seronegative.

The chain uses TRBV10-3 and TRBJ2-4; 10 nucleotides line up with TRBD1. The V gene's germline CDR1 is ENHRY and CDR2 SYGVKD. This CDR3 has 15 residues. With 3 bases clipped from V and 5 bases from J, the junction kept 4 bases outside the gene matches. The CDR3 DNA is TGTGCCATCAGTGAACGACAGGGGGCGGAAAACATTCAGTACTTC. Its protein is CAISERQGAENIQYF.

J is TRBJ1-2 and V is TRBV19; 9 nucleotides align to TRBD1. The CDR3 totals 16 residues. The germline CDR1 and CDR2 sequences are LNHDA and SQIVND (reference sequence). After removal of 6 bases from V and 1 base from J, the junction contained 9 bases not matched to a gene. CDR3 in DNA: TGTGCCAGTAGGACCCAAGGGACAGGGCTTAACTATGGCTACACCTTC. It codes for CASRTQGTGLNYGYTF.

The gene calls are TRBV20-1 and TRBJ2-1; D is unresolved. From germline, CDR1 is DFQATT and CDR2 SNEGSKA (reference sequence). The CDR3 is 11 residues long. Trimming took 1 base from V and 7 from J, leaving 5 bases between them. CDR3 in amino acids: CSARALNEQFF. DNA for the CDR3: TGCAGTGCTAGAGCTTTAAATGAGCAGTTCTTC.

The chain links TRBV29-1 to TRBJ2-5, with TRBD1 matching over 7 bases. The V gene's germline CDR1 is SQVTM and CDR2 ANQGSEA. The CDR3 runs to 13 residues. Germline trimming cut 4 bases from V and 0 bases from J; bases unmatched to any gene: 2. This CDR3 reads CSVGQGYQETQYF. The DNA for the CDR3 is TGCAGCGTTGGACAGGGCTACCAAGAGACCCAGTACTTC.

The V gene is TRBV27, the J gene TRBJ2-1, with a possible D match to TRBD1 (6 bases). The length of the CDR3 is 18 residues. Trimming took 7 bases from V and 0 from J, leaving 22 bases between them. In germline, CDR1 is MNHEY, CDR2 SMNVEV (reference sequence). This CDR3 reads CASKSRNRARSSYNEQFF. The CDR3 DNA follows: TGTGCCAGCAAATCGAGAAACAGGGCGAGATCCTCCTACAATGAGCAGTTCTTC.

CDR3 sequence: CASSVGGASYNEQFF. The CDR3 DNA sequence: TGTGCCAGCAGCGTTGGGGGGGCCTCCTACAATGAGCAGTTCTTC. V gene TRBV9 combines with J gene TRBJ2-1, with D perhaps TRBD2 (7 bases). Germline V gene lookup returns CDR1 SGDLS and CDR2 YYNGEE. Trimming stripped 2 bases from V and 0 bases from J, with 9 bases between. The CDR3 length is 15 residues.

As regards this clone: No conserved phenylalanine or tryptophan is present at the end of the CDR3, so a read error is the likely explanation. Here the CDR3 reads CASSGTGRDNSPLHS. The CDR3 nucleotides read TGCGCCAGCAGCGGGACAGGGAGGGATAATTCACCCCTCCACTCT. This chain joins TRBV5-1 and TRBJ1-6, with 9 bases matching TRBD1. Unmatched junction bases numbered 4, after V lost 4 bases and J lost 5 bases. This CDR3 has 15 amino acids. Germline CDR1 and CDR2: SGHRS and YFSETQ.

The chain is built from TRBV25-1 and TRBJ2-2, with a weak D call TRBD2 (6 bases). Germline assignment: CDR1 MGHDK and CDR2 SYGVNS. V shed 4 bases and J shed 3 bases, with 15 bases lying between them. This CDR3 has 16 amino acids. The CDR3 region is CASSGNPPGDTGELFF. Written as DNA, the CDR3 is TGTGCCAGCAGTGGCAATCCCCCGGGAGACACCGGGGAGCTGTTTTTT.

This clone appeared a single time. In nucleotides, the CDR3 is TGTGCCAGCAGCCAGTACACAGATACGCAGTATTTT. Protein: CASSQYTDTQYF. This chain uses TRBV7-2 with TRBJ2-3; D unresolved. The ends were cut back, 5 bases at V and 2 bases at J, with 5 bases in the middle. Germline-derived CDR1 and CDR2 are SGHTA and FQGNSA. This CDR3 spans 12 amino acids.

This chain joins TRBV19 and TRBJ1-5, with 9 bases aligning to TRBD1. Germline-derived CDR1 and CDR2 are LNHDA and SQIVND (reference sequence). The CDR3 covers 16 residues. V was clipped by 1 base and J by 8 bases; unmatched bases: 9. The CDR3 reads CASSIGGQGGREPQHF. The CDR3 nucleotides read TGTGCCAGTAGTATAGGGGGACAGGGTGGGAGGGAGCCCCAGCATTTT.

This clone was counted a few times. This chain connects TRBV14 to TRBJ1-1; no clear D. The germline V and J ends were trimmed by 1 base and 0 bases, with 3 bases remaining between them. Germline V gene sequence: CDR1 SGHDN, CDR2 FVKESK. The CDR3 runs to 13 residues. CDR3 DNA sequence: TGTGCCAGCAGCCAAGGAGTGAACACTGAAGCTTTCTTT. This translates into CASSQGVNTEAFF. The complete variable domain, with remaining parts taken from reference TRBV14 and TRBJ1-1, reads EAGVTQFPSHSVIEKGQTVTLRCDPISGHDNLYWYRRVMGKEIKFLLHFVKESKQDESGMPNNRFLAERTGGTYSTLKVQPAELEDSGVYFCASSQGVNTEAFFGQGTRLTVV.

This clone showed up just once. This chain connects TRBV7-2 to TRBJ2-1, with D tentatively TRBD2 (5 bases). The length of the CDR3 is 14 residues. The V gene lost 2 bases and the J gene lost 8 bases, with 13 bases spanning the gap. Looked up from germline, CDR1 is SGHTA and CDR2 is FQGNSA. The CDR3 nucleotides read TGTGCCAGCAGCTTACTAGGATCGGGGTATGAGCAGTTCTTC. It is translated as CASSLLGSGYEQFF.

V and J are TRBV29-1 and TRBJ2-7; a weak D match, TRBD1 (6 bases). This CDR3 has 16 residues. Germline V gene data show CDR1 as SQVTM and CDR2 as ANQGSEA. Trimming pared 3 bases from V and 0 bases from J, leaving 18 bases between. The CDR3 is CSVDGGSSESSYEQYF. As DNA, the CDR3 is TGCAGCGTTGATGGGGGCAGCTCAGAAAGCTCCTACGAGCAGTACTTC.

The V call is TRBV5-1, the J call TRBJ1-1; 11 nucleotides agree with TRBD1. J lost 3 bases, V lost 4 bases, and 14 bases had no gene match. The CDR3 is 18 amino acids. Germline V gene sequence: CDR1 SGHRS, CDR2 YFSETQ. CDR3 protein: CASSRGTGGVDVYTEAFF. The CDR3, as DNA: TGCGCCAGCAGCCGTGGGACAGGGGGTGTCGACGTCTACACTGAAGCTTTCTTT.

The table lists this clone with a count of one. J is TRBJ2-5 and V is TRBV10-2; no definite D call. This CDR3 has 14 residues. Germline V gene lookup returns CDR1 WSHSY and CDR2 SAAADI. The germline V and J ends were trimmed by 2 bases and 5 bases, with 12 bases remaining between them. This CDR3 reads CASSETGVVETQYF. In nucleotides, the CDR3 is TGCGCCAGCAGTGAGACGGGTGTGGTTGAGACCCAGTACTTC.

CDR3 in amino acids: CASSFEFYGGQGASTTGYTF. CDR3 nucleotide sequence: TGTGCCAGCAGTTTCGAGTTTTACGGAGGACAGGGGGCATCCACCACTGGCTACACCTTC. The V call is TRBV27, the J call TRBJ1-2, with TRBD1 matching over 11 bases. CDR3 size: 20 residues. The germline CDR1 and CDR2 sequences are MNHEY and SMNVEV (reference sequence). V lost 3 bases, J lost 7 bases, and 22 bases stayed unmatched.

This chain connects TRBV19 to TRBJ1-5; D is uncertain. V was trimmed by 3 bases and J by 4 bases, leaving 7 bases between them. The CDR3 has 13 amino acids. The germline V gene encodes CDR1 LNHDA and CDR2 SQIVND (reference sequence). The CDR3 here is CASSIQANQPQHF. Written as DNA, the CDR3 is TGTGCCAGTAGTATTCAGGCTAATCAGCCCCAGCATTTT.

The rearrangement uses TRBV5-5 and TRBJ1-3, with a possible D match to TRBD1 (5 bases). CDR3 size: 15 residues. V shed 6 bases and J shed 4 bases, with 17 bases lying between them. Germline assignment: CDR1 SGHKS and CDR2 YYEKEE (reference sequence). This CDR3 is CASTGGVSFGNTIYF. Written as DNA, the CDR3 is TGTGCCAGCACTGGAGGGGTGTCGTTCGGAAACACCATATATTTT.

The CDR3 region is CASSPGTSGSYEQYV. For the CDR3, the DNA is TGTGCCAGCAGTCCTGGGACTAGCGGGAGTTACGAGCAGTACGTC. The rearrangement joins TRBV27 to TRBJ2-7; 14 nucleotides align to TRBD2. This CDR3 is 15 amino acids long. With V trimmed by 5 bases and J by 4 bases, 4 bases remained unmatched. CDR1 and CDR2 from the germline V gene are MNHEY and SMNVEV (reference sequence).

The chain links TRBV2 to TRBJ2-2; D not certain. This CDR3 has 11 amino acids. Per the germline V gene, CDR1 is SNHLY and CDR2 is FYNNEI. Trimming shortened V by 6 bases and J by 6 bases, and 5 bases separated the two germline ends. The CDR3 nucleotides are TGTGCCAGCAGGTACTCCGGGGAGCTGTTTTTT. Translation: CASRYSGELFF.

Remarks on this clone: The identical CDR3 is also encoded by other nucleotide sequences in the sample. The chain employs TRBV5-1 and TRBJ2-5; 7 bases are a match to TRBD1. This CDR3 contains 13 residues. Unmatched junction bases numbered 3, after V lost 3 bases and J lost 4 bases. Germline V gives CDR1 SGHRS, CDR2 YFSETQ. The CDR3 DNA is TGCGCCAGCAGCTCACAGGGGTCAGAGACCCAGTACTTC. Protein product: CASSSQGSETQYF.

The rearrangement links TRBV29-1 to TRBJ1-5; D is unclear. Germline lookup yields CDR1 SQVTM and CDR2 ANQGSEA. Trimming cost V 1 base and J 3 bases, with 7 bases left between them. The CDR3 contains 13 residues. The CDR3 here is CSVEAGINQPQHF. The CDR3 DNA follows: TGCAGCGTTGAAGCAGGCATCAATCAGCCCCAGCATTTT. Filled out from reference TRBV29-1 and TRBJ1-5, the complete variable domain reads SAVISQKPSRDICQRGTSLTIQCQVDSQVTMMFWYRQQPGQSLTLIATANQGSEATYESGFVIDKFPISRPNLTFSTLTVSNMSPEDSSIYLCSVEAGINQPQHFGDGTRLSIL.

The CDR3 bases are TGTGCCAGCAGCAGGGGACAGGGGAATGAGCAGTTCTTC. This codes for CASSRGQGNEQFF. The chain combines TRBV9 with TRBJ2-1, with 10 bases aligning to TRBD1. The germline V gene has CDR1 SGDLS and CDR2 YYNGEE. V was clipped by 4 bases and J by 7 bases; unmatched bases: 2. The CDR3 has 13 residues.

V usage is TRBV6-6 and J usage is TRBJ2-1; D may be TRBD2 (5 bases). Germline V gene sequence: CDR1 MNHNY, CDR2 SVGAGI (reference sequence). The V end lost 5 bases, the J end lost 7 bases, and 18 bases lay between the germline ends. The CDR3 totals 15 residues. DNA for the CDR3: TGTGCCAGCAGTCCGGGATCTGAAATGGTAAATGAGCAGTTCTTC. Amino acid sequence: CASSPGSEMVNEQFF.

In DNA form, the CDR3 reads TGTGCCAGCAGTTACCCCGGACAGGGTCAAGAGACCCAGTACTTC. Protein product: CASSYPGQGQETQYF. The chain employs TRBV6-6 and TRBJ2-5; 8 positions match TRBD1. V dropped 2 bases and J dropped 2; count of bases not matched to a gene: 4. This CDR3 region has 15 residues. Germline V lookup: CDR1 MNHNY, CDR2 SVGAGI (reference sequence).

The chain carries TRBV4-3 and TRBJ1-5, with 10 bases identical to TRBD1. With 3 bases clipped from V and 11 bases from J, the junction kept 4 bases outside the gene matches. The germline V gene encodes CDR1 LGHNA and CDR2 YSLEER. The CDR3 length is 13 residues. The CDR3: CASSQETGGAQHF. For the CDR3, the DNA is TGCGCCAGCAGCCAGGAGACAGGGGGCGCCCAGCATTTT.

V gene TRBV28 combines with J gene TRBJ1-2, with 10 bases lining up with TRBD1. CDR1 MDHEN and CDR2 SYDVKM come from the germline V gene. The length of the CDR3 is 14 residues. After removal of 7 bases from V and 5 bases from J, the junction contained 7 bases not matched to a gene. CDR3 bases: TGTGCCAGCAAAATCGACAGGGGGCCTTATGGCTACACCTTC. Translated: CASKIDRGPYGYTF.

The rearrangement joins TRBV5-1 to TRBJ1-5, with 8 bases that match TRBD1. Germline CDR1 and CDR2: SGHRS and YFSETQ. J was trimmed by 5 bases and V by 3 bases; bases with no gene match: 4. The CDR3 loop spans 14 amino acids. CDR3 residues: CASSSDRADQPQHF. The CDR3 nucleotides read TGCGCCAGCAGCTCGGACAGGGCGGATCAGCCCCAGCATTTT.

The chain recombines TRBV18 with TRBJ2-7; TRBD2 matches at 9 bases. The CDR3 covers 14 residues. Germline values: CDR1 KGHSH, CDR2 LQKENI. Losses at the gene ends were 6 bases for V and 3 bases for J; bases not matched to a gene: 6. The CDR3 is CASSLSSGDYEQYV. The CDR3 DNA sequence: TGTGCCAGCTCGCTCTCTAGCGGGGACTACGAGCAGTACGTC.

This clone was recorded only once. The chain uses TRBV7-6 and TRBJ1-5; the D gene is possibly TRBD1 (6 bases). Trimming shortened V by 1 base and J by 1 base, and 17 bases separated the two germline ends. CDR1 and CDR2 (germline): SGHVS, FNYEAQ. The CDR3 covers 18 residues. The CDR3 protein is CASSLEPSHQGSNQPQHF. For the CDR3, the DNA is TGTGCCAGCAGCTTAGAACCTAGTCATCAGGGGAGCAATCAGCCCCAGCATTTT.